This T cell receptor beta chain was captured by sequencing in a study of blood T cells in healthy people across ages. In terms of origin and age, donors were healthy Caucasian individuals from Russia aged roughly 6 to 90. This clonotype was found a few times. PCR was performed a second time for about 7 to 12 cycles using a sample-barcoded 5' primer and a J-beta primer mix. TCRdb recomputed calls from the 5' RACE reads with MiXCR, one row per CDR3 protein. The data contain 1.8 million or so distinct CDR3 sequences, roughly 43% of them singletons. The CDR3 sequence is 18 residues long. Germline assignment: CDR1 SGHVS and CDR2 FQNEAQ. Trimming at V came to 5 bases and at J to 4 bases, leaving 11 bases not matched to a gene.

The sequencing input was blood. The rearrangement joins TRBV7-8 to TRBJ2-1, with TRBD2 matching 13 bases. This sequence originates from a human donor in good health. As DNA, the CDR3 is TGTGCCAGCAGCGCCTACGGGACTAGCGGGGTGTGGTACAATGAGCAGTTCTTC. It codes for CASSAYGTSGVWYNEQFF.